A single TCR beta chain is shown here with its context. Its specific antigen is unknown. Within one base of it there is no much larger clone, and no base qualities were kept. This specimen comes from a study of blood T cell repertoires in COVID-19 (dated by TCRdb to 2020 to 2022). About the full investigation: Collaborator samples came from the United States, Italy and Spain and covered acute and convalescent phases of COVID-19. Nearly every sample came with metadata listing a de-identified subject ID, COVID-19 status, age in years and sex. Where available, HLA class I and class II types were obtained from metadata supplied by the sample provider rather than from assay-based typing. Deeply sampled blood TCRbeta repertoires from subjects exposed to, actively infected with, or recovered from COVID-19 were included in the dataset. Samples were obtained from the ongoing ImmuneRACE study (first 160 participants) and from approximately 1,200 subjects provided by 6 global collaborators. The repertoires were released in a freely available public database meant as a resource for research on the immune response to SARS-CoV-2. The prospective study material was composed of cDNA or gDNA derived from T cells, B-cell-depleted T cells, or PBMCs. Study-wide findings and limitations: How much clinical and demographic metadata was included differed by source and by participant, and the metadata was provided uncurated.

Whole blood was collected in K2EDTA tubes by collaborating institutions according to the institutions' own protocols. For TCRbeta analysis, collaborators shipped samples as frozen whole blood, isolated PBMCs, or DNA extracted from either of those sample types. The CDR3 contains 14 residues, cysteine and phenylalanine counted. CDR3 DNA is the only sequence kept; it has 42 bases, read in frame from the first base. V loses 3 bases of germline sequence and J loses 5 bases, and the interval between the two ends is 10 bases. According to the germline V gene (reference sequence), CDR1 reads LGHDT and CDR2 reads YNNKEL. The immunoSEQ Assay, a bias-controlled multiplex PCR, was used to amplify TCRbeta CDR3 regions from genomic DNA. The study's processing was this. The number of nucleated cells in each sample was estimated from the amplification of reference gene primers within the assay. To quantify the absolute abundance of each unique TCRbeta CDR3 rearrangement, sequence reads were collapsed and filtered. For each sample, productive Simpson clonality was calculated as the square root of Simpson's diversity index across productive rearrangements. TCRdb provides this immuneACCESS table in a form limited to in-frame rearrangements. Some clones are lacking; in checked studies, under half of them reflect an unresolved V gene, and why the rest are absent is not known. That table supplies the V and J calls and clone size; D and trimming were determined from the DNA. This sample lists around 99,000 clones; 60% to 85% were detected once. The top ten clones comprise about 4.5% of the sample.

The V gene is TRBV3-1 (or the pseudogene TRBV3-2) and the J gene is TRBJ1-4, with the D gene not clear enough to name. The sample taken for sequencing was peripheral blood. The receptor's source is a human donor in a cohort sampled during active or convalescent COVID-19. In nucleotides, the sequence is TGTGCCAGCAGCCAGTGGCGGCTAAATGAAAAACTGTTTTTT. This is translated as CASSQWRLNEKLFF.